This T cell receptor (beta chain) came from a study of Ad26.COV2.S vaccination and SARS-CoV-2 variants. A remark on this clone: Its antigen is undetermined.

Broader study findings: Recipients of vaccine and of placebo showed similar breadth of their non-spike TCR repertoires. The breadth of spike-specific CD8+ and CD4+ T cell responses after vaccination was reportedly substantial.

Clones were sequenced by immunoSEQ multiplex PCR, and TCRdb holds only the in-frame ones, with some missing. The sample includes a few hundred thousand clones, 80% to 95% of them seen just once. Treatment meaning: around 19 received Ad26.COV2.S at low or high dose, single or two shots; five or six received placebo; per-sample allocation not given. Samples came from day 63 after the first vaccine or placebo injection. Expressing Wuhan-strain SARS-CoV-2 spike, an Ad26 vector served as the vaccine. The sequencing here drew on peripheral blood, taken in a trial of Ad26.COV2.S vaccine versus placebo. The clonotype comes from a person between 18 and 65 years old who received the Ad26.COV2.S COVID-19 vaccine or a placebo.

The CDR3 coding sequence is TGTGCCAGCACCTTGGACAGGAACACTGAAGCTTTCTTT. Amino acids: CASTLDRNTEAFF. The rearrangement uses TRBV2 and TRBJ1-1, with TRBD1 as a possible D gene (6 bases). The CDR3 loop spans 13 amino acids. The V gene lost 7 bases and the J gene lost 1 base, with 10 bases spanning the gap. Germline V gene lookup returns CDR1 SNHLY and CDR2 FYNNEI.